A selection of T cell receptor beta chains follows, all from one sample in a study of blood T cell repertoires in COVID-19. Only in-frame clones appear in the TCRdb table, and some are missing; sequencing was by immunoSEQ multiplex PCR. The table lists 80,000 or so clones, 89% of them singletons. The specimen sequenced was peripheral blood. The receptors stem from a man aged 45 to 65 with acute or convalescent COVID-19. Both conserved end residues are part of each CDR3. The D gene is left open where the match is weak. The size entry is marked missing in some rows and otherwise reads once, few, many or a size class.

clone size	V gene	J gene	D gene	CDR3 protein	CDR3 DNA
NA	TRBV28	TRBJ2-7	NA	CASSLGYSYYEQYF	TGTGCCAGCAGTTTAGGGTACAGTTACTACGAGCAGTACTTC
once	TRBV9	TRBJ2-1	NA	CASSPPRSDEQFF	TGTGCCAGCAGCCCTCCAAGGAGCGATGAGCAGTTCTTC
NA	TRBV18	TRBJ2-3	TRBD1	CASSLTGTTDTQYF	TGTGCCAGCTCCCTGACAGGGACGACAGATACGCAGTATTTT
NA	TRBV11-3	TRBJ2-2	NA	CASSGSTGELFF	TGTGCCAGCAGCGGCAGTACCGGGGAGCTGTTTTTT
NA	TRBV28	TRBJ1-1	TRBD1	CASSLGQANTEAFF	TGTGCCAGCAGTTTAGGACAGGCGAACACTGAAGCTTTCTTT
NA	TRBV5-5	TRBJ1-1	NA	CASSTQGTTEAFF	TGTGCCAGCAGCACTCAGGGGACCACTGAAGCTTTCTTT
NA	TRBV5-8	TRBJ1-5	NA	CASAIHRTGNQPQHF	TGTGCCAGCGCTATCCACCGGACAGGCAATCAGCCCCAGCATTTT
NA	TRBV6-5	TRBJ1-6	NA	CASRGTRGNSPLHF	TGTGCCAGCAGGGGGACTCGTGGGAATTCACCCCTCCACTTT
NA	TRBV7-9	TRBJ2-7	NA	CASSLSGRTYEQYF	TGTGCCAGCAGCTTAAGCGGGCGAACCTACGAGCAGTACTTC
NA	TRBV29-1	TRBJ2-1	TRBD1	CSGGTTGPATYNEQFF	TGCAGCGGGGGAACGACAGGGCCTGCAACGTACAATGAGCAGTTCTTC
NA	TRBV27	TRBJ1-1	NA	CASSVQGGWTEAFF	TGTGCCAGCAGTGTACAGGGTGGTTGGACTGAAGCTTTCTTT
NA	TRBV18	TRBJ1-6	TRBD1	CASRGSGGTYNSPLHF	TGTGCCAGCCGCGGCTCAGGGGGAACCTATAATTCACCCCTCCACTTT
once	TRBV7-6	TRBJ1-1	TRBD1	CASSLTPGQRMNTEAFF	TGTGCCAGCAGCTTAACGCCGGGACAGAGAATGAACACTGAAGCTTTCTTT
NA	TRBV28	TRBJ2-5	TRBD2	CASSLLAGSRTQYF	TGTGCCAGCAGTTTATTAGCGGGGAGTCGGACCCAGTACTTC
once	TRBV6-1	TRBJ1-4	NA	CASSEAPGQPLEKLFF	TGTGCCAGCAGTGAAGCGCCTGGACAGCCGCTAGAAAAACTGTTTTTT
NA	TRBV7-9	TRBJ2-5	NA	CASKRGTGTPETQYF	TGTGCCAGCAAAAGAGGAACAGGTACCCCGGAGACCCAGTACTTC